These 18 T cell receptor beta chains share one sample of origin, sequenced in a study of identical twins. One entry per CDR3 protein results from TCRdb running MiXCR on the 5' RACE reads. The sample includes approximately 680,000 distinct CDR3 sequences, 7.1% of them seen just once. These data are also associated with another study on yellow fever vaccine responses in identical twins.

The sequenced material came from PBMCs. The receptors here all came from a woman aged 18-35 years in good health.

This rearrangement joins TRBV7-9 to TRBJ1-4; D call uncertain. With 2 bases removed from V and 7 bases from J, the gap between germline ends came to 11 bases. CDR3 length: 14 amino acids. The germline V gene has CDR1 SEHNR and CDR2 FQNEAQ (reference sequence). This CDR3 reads CASSLTAQSEKLFF. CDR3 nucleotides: TGTGCCAGCAGCTTAACGGCACAATCTGAAAAACTGTTTTTT.

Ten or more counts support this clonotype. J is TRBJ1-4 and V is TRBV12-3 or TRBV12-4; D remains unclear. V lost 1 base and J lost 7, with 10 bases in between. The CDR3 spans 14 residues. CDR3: CASSLEGLPEKLFF. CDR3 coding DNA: TGTGCCAGCAGTTTAGAAGGATTACCTGAAAAACTGTTTTTT.

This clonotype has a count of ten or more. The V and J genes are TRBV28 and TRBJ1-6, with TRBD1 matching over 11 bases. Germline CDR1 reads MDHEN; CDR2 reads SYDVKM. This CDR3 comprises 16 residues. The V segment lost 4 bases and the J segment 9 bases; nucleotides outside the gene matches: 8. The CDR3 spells CASSSRYGQGASPLHF. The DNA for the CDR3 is TGTGCCAGCAGTTCCCGTTATGGACAGGGGGCTTCACCCCTCCACTTT. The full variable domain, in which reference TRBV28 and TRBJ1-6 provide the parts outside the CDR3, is DVKVTQSSRYLVKRTGEKVFLECVQDMDHENMFWYRQDPGLGLRLIYFSYDVKMKEKGDIPEGYSVSREKKERFSLILESASTNQTSMYLCASSSRYGQGASPLHFGNGTRLTVT.

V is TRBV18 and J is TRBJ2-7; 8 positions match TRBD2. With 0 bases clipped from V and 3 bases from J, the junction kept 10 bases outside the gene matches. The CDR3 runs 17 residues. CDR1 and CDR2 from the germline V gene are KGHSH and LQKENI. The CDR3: CASSPPVVAGSNYEQYF. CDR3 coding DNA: TGTGCCAGCTCACCACCGGTGGTAGCGGGAAGTAACTACGAGCAGTACTTC. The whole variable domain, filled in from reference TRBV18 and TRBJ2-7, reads NAGVMQNPRHLVRRRGQEARLRCSPMKGHSHVYWYRQLPEEGLKFMVYLQKENIIDESGMPKERFSAEFPKEGPSILRIQQVVRGDSAAYFCASSPPVVAGSNYEQYFGPGTRLTVT.

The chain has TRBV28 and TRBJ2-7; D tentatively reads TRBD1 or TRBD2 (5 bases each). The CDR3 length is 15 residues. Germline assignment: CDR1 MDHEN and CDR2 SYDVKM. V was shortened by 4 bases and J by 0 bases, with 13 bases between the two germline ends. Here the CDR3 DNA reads TGTGCCAGCAGTTCTTCAGGGACCTCCTCCTACGAGCAGTACTTC. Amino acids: CASSSSGTSSYEQYF.

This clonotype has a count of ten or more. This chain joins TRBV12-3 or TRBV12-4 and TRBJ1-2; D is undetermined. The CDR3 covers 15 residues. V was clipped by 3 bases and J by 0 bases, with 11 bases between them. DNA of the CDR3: TGTGCCAGCAGTTTTTCTAAAACACCTAACTATGGCTACACCTTC. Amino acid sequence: CASSFSKTPNYGYTF.

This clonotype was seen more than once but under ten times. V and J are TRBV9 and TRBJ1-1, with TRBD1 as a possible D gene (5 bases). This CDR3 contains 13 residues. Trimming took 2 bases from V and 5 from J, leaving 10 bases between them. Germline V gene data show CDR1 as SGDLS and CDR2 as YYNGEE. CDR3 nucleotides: TGTGCCAGCAGCGTCGGGGGGGAGACTGAAGCTTTCTTT. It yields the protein CASSVGGETEAFF.

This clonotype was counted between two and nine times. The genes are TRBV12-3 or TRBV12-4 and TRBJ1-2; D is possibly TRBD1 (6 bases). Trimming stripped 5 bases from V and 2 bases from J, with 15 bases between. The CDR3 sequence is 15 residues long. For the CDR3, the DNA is TGTGCCAGCAGTCCCCGGACAGAGTACAACTATGGCTACACCTTC. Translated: CASSPRTEYNYGYTF.

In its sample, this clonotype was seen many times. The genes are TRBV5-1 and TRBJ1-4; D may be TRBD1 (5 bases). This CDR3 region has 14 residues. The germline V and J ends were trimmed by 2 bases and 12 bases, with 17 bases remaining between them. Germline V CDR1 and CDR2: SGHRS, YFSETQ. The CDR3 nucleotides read TGCGCCAGCAGCTTTCAACGAGACGGGACGGAACTGTTTTTT. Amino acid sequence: CASSFQRDGTELFF.

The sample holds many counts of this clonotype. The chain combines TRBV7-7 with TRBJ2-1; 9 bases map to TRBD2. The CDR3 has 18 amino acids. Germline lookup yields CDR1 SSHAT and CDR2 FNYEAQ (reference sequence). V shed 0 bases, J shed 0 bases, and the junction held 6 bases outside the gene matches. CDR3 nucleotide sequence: TGTGCCAGCAGCTTAGCGACTAGCGGCATGAGCTCCTACAATGAGCAGTTCTTC. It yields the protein CASSLATSGMSSYNEQFF.

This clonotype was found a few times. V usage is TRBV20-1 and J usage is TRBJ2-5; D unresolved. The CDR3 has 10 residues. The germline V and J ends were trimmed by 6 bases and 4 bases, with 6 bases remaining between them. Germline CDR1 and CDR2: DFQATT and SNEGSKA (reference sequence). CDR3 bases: TGCAGTGCACTCCGAGAGACCCAGTACTTC. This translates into CSALRETQYF.

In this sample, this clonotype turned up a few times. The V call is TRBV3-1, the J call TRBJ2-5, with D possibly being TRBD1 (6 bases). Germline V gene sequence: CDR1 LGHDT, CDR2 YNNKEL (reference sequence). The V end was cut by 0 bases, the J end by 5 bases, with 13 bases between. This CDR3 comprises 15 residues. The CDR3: CASSQDLGALETQYF. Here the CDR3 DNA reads TGTGCCAGCAGCCAAGATTTGGGGGCATTGGAGACCCAGTACTTC.

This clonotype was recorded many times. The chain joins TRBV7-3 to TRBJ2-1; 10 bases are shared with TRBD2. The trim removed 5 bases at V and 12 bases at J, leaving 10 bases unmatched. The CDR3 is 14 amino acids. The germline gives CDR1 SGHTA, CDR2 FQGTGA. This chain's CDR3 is CASSVGTSETRQFF. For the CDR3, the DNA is TGTGCCAGCAGCGTCGGGACTAGCGAGACTAGGCAGTTCTTC. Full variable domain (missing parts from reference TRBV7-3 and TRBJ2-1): GAGVSQTPSNKVTEKGKYVELRCDPISGHTALYWYRQSLGQGPEFLIYFQGTGAADDSGLPNDRFFAVRPEGSVSTLKIQRTERGDSAVYLCASSVGTSETRQFFGPGTRLTVL.

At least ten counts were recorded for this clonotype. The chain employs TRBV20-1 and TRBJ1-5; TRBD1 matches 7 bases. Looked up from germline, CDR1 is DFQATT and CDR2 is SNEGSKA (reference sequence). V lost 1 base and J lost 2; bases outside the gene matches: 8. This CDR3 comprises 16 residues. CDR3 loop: CSARGRQGVGNQPQHF. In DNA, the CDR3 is TGCAGTGCTAGAGGGCGACAGGGAGTGGGCAATCAGCCCCAGCATTTT.

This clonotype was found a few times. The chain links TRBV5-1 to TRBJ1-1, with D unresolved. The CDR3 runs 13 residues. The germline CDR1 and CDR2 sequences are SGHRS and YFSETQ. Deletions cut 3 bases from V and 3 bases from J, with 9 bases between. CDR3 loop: CASSWSSYTEAFF. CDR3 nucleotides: TGCGCCAGCAGCTGGTCCAGCTACACTGAAGCTTTCTTT.

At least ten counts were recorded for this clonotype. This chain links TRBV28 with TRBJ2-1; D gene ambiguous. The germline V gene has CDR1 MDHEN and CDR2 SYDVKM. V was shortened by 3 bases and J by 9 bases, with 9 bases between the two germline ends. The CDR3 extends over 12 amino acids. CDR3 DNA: TGTGCCAGCAGTTTTGGCGGCCTTGAGCAGTTCTTC. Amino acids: CASSFGGLEQFF.

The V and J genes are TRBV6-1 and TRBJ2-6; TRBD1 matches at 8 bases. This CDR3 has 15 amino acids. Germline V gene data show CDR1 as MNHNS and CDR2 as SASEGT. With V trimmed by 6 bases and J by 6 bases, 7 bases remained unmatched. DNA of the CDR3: TGTGCCAGCAGCGCGACAGGGGTAGAGGCCAACGTCCTGACTTTC. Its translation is CASSATGVEANVLTF.

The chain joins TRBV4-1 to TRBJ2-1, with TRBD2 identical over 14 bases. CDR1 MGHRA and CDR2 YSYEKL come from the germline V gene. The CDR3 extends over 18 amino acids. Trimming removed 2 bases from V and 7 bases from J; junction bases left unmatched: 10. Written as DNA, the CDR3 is TGCGCCAGCAGCCAAACAAGACTAGCGGGGGGGCCGCGGAATGAGCAGTTCTTC. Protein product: CASSQTRLAGGPRNEQFF.